This TCR beta chain was sequenced for a study of shared clonotypes between healthy human individuals. General study points: There were few donors, and this limited the genetic and exposure-history diversity represented.

Some clones are missing from TCRdb's copy, which holds only in-frame ones; the method was immunoSEQ multiplex PCR. The sample contains 2 million to 2.5 million clones, less than 95% of which appear only once. From germline, CDR1 is SGHRS and CDR2 YFSETQ. The CDR3 has 13 amino acids. V lost 0 bases to trimming and J lost 8 bases; unmatched junction nucleotides: 3. As concerns this clone: What it binds is not known.

This chain connects TRBV5-1 to TRBJ2-7, with 9 bases fitting TRBD2. The sample was naive CD4+ T cells from PBMCs. Documented subset: CD45RA+ positively selected. This sequence originates from a man between 18 and 35 years old in good health. Some clones in this sample may be carry-over from other donors' samples. CDR3 residues: CASSLGLAGKQYF. In DNA, the CDR3 is TGCGCCAGCAGCTTGGGGCTAGCGGGGAAGCAGTACTTC. Full variable domain (remainder filled in from reference TRBV5-1 and TRBJ2-7): KAGVTQTPRYLIKTRGQQVTLSCSPISGHRSVSWYQQTPGQGLQFLFEYFSETQRNKGNFPGRFSGRQFSNSRSEMNVSTLELGDSALYLCASSLGLAGKQYFGPGTRLTVT.